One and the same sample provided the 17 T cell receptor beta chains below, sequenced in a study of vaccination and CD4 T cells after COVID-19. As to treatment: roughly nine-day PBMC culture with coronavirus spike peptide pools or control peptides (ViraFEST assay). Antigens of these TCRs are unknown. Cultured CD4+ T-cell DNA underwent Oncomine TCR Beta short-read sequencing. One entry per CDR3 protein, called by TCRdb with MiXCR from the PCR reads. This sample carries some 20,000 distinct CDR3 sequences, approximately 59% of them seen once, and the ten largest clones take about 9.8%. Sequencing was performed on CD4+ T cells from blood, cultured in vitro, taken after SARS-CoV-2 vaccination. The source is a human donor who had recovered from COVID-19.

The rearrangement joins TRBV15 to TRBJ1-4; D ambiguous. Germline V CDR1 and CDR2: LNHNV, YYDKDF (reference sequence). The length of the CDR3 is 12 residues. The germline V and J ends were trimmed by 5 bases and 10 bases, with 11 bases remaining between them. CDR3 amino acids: CATSGRVGKLFF. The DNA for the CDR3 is TGTGCCACCAGCGGGAGGGTGGGAAAACTGTTTTTT.

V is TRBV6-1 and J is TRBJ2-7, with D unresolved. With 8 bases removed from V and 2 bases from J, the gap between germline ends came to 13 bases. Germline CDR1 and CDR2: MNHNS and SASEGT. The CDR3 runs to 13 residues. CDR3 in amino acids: CASGRDQTYEQYF. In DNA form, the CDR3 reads TGTGCCAGCGGGCGTGACCAGACCTACGAGCAGTACTTC.

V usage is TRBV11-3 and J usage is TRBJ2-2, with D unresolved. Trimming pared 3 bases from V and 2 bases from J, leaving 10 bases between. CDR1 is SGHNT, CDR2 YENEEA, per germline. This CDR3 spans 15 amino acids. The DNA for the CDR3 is TGTGCCAGCAGCTTCAAAGGCGGTAACACCGGGGAGCTGTTTTTT. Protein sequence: CASSFKGGNTGELFF.

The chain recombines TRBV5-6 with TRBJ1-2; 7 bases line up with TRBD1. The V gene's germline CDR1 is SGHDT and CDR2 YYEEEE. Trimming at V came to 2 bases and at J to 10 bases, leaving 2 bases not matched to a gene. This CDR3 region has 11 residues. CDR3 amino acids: CASSLQGFYTF. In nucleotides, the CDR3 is TGTGCCAGCAGCTTACAGGGGTTCTACACCTTC.

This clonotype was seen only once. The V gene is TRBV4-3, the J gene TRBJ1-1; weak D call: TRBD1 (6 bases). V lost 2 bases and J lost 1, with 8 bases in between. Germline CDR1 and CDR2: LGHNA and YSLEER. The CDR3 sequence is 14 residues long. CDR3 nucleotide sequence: TGCGCCAGCAGCCAACAGGGGAGGAACACTGAAGCTTTCTTT. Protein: CASSQQGRNTEAFF.

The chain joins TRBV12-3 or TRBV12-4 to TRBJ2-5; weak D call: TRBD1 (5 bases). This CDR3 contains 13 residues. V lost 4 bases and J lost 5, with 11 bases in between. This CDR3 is CASSSQGWETQYF. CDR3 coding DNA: TGTGCCAGCAGTTCTCAGGGTTGGGAGACCCAGTACTTC.

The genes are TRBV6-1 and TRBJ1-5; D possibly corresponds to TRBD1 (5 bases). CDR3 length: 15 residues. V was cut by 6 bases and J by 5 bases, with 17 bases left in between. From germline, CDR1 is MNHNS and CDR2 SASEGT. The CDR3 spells CASRESGGSDQPQHF. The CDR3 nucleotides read TGTGCCAGCAGGGAGTCGGGGGGTAGTGATCAGCCCCAGCATTTT.

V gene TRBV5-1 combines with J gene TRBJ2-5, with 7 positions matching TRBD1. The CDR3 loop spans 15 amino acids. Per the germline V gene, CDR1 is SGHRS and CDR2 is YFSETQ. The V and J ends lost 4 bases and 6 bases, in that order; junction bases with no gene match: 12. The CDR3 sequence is CASSLDTGVRKTQYF. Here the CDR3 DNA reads TGCGCCAGCAGCCTAGATACAGGGGTTAGGAAGACCCAGTACTTC.

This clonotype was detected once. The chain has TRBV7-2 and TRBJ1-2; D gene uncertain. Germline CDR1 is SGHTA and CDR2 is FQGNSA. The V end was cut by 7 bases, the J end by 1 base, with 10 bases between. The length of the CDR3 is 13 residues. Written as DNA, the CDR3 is TGTGCCAGCACCTACGACGATAACTATGGCTACACCTTC. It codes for CASTYDDNYGYTF.

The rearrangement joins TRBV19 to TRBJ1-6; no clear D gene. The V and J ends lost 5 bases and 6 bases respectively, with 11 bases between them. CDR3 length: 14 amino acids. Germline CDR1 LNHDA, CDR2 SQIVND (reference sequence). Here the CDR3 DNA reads TGTGCCAGTAGTGCCCACGGAATTAATTCACCCCTCCACTTT. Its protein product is CASSAHGINSPLHF.

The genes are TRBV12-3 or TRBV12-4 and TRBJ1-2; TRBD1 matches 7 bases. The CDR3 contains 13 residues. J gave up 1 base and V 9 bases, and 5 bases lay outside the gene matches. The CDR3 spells CASVQGSNYGYTF. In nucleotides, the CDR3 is TGTGCCAGTGTACAGGGGAGTAACTATGGCTACACCTTC.

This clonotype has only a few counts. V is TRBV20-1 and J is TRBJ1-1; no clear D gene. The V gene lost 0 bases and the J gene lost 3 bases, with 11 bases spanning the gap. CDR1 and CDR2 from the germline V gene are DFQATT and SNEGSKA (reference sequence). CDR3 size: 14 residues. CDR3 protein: CSARDGVGYTEAFF. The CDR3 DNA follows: TGCAGTGCTAGAGATGGTGTCGGCTACACTGAAGCTTTCTTT.

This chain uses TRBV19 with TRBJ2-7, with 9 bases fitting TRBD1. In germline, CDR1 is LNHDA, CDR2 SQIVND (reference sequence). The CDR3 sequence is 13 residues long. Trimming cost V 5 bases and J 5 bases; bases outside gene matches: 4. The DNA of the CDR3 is TGTGCCAGTAGTCGGGACAGGGACCACGAGCAGTACTTC. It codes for CASSRDRDHEQYF. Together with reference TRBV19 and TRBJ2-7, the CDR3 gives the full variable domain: DGGITQSPKYLFRKEGQNVTLSCEQNLNHDAMYWYRQDPGQGLRLIYYSQIVNDFQKGDIAEGYSVSREKKESFPLTVTSAQKNPTAFYLCASSRDRDHEQYFGPGTRLTVT.

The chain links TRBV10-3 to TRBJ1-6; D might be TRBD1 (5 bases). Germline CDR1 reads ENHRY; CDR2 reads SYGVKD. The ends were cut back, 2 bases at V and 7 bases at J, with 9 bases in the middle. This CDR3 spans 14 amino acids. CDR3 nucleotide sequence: TGTGCCATCAGTGAGCAACAGGCCAATTCACCCCTCCACTTT. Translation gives CAISEQQANSPLHF.

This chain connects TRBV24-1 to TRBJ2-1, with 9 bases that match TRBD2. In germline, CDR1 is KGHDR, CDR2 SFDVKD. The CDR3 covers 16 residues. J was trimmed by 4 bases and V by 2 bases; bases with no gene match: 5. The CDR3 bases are TGTGCCACCAGTGATTCCGGGACTAGCCTATACAATGAGCAGTTCTTC. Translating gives CATSDSGTSLYNEQFF.

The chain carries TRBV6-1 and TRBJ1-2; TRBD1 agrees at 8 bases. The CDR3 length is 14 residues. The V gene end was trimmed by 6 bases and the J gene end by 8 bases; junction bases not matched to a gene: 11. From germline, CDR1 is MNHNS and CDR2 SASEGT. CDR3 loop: CASRTTGQGQGYTF. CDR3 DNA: TGTGCCAGCAGAACAACCGGACAGGGACAGGGCTACACCTTC.

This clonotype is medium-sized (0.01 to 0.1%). The CDR3 spells CSARDGGLAGGETQYF. CDR3 coding DNA: TGCAGTGCTAGAGATGGAGGTTTAGCGGGGGGAGAGACCCAGTACTTC. The chain employs TRBV20-1 and TRBJ2-5; 10 bases agree with TRBD2. Germline lookup yields CDR1 DFQATT and CDR2 SNEGSKA (reference sequence). The CDR3 runs 16 residues. V lost 0 bases, J lost 4 bases, and 8 bases stayed unmatched.